The TCR beta chain described here comes from a study of cytomegalovirus exposure and HLA in healthy donors. Study-wide results and caveats: As confirmed in vitro, a few CMV-associated chains were specific for CMV antigens. An observed cluster of highly shared sequence variants was recorded as a likely sequencing artifact. Listed as cytomegalovirus-associated were roughly 180 TCR beta chains. TCR beta sequences reportedly predicted the HLA-A and HLA-B alleles of most subjects accurately.

Germline CDR1 SEHNR, CDR2 FQNEAQ (reference sequence). The ends lost 2 bases at V and 1 base at J; junction bases unmatched: 2. This CDR3 comprises 16 residues. PCR used 60 Vbeta primers and 13 Jbeta primers. The assay was immunoSEQ multiplex PCR, and TCRdb's table has in-frame clones only and misses some. In total, the table holds 200,000 or so clones. A note on this clone: What it binds is unknown.

This TCR derives from a boy between 10 and 17 years old in good health and CMV-seronegative. The genes are TRBV7-9 and TRBJ2-2; 9 nucleotides line up with TRBD2. Sequencing used PBMCs. The DNA for the CDR3 is TGTGCCAGCAGCTTATCTAGCGGGGTGAACACCGGGGAGCTGTTTTTT. Translating gives CASSLSSGVNTGELFF.